The 15 T cell receptor beta chains given below trace back to one sample, sequenced in a study of T cell responses to AZD1222 COVID-19 vaccine. The protocol was immunoSEQ multiplex PCR, while the TCRdb copy is restricted to in-frame clones and leaves out a portion. The sample carries around 150,000 clones, more than 70% recorded once. The source was peripheral blood, collected on day 0 of MenACWY control vaccination. All receptors come from an adult in good health.

Here the CDR3 DNA reads TGTGCCAGCAGTGAACGGTGGCAGAGCAACGAGCAGTACTTC. Its protein product is CASSERWQSNEQYF. The rearrangement uses TRBV6-1 and TRBJ2-7; the D is unclear. The CDR3 loop spans 14 amino acids. CDR1 and CDR2 (germline): MNHNS, SASEGT. The germline V and J ends were trimmed by 2 bases and 5 bases, with 13 bases remaining between them.

This clone was observed once. The chain joins TRBV27 to TRBJ2-7; D might be TRBD2 (6 bases). Germline assignment: CDR1 MNHEY and CDR2 SMNVEV (reference sequence). Trimming pared 2 bases from V and 2 bases from J, leaving 13 bases between. This CDR3 contains 15 residues. This CDR3 is CASSLAPSEAYEQYF. The CDR3 DNA reads as TGTGCCAGCAGTTTAGCGCCTAGCGAGGCCTACGAGCAGTACTTC.

This chain connects TRBV19 to TRBJ1-2; TRBD1 aligns across 8 bases. This CDR3 contains 14 residues. In germline, CDR1 is LNHDA, CDR2 SQIVND (reference sequence). The V segment lost 6 bases and the J segment 4 bases; nucleotides outside the gene matches: 7. CDR3 loop: CASSLGTGIYGYTF. The CDR3 bases are TGTGCCAGTAGCCTTGGGACAGGCATCTATGGCTACACCTTC.

The gene calls are TRBV21-1 and TRBJ1-3. TRBV21-1 is assigned pseudogene status. CDR3 length: 17 amino acids. CDR3 sequence (DNA): TGTGCCAGCAGCGAGCTACCCCGGGGGGAAGCCCCCAACACCATATATTTT. Amino acids: CASSELPRGEAPNTIYF.

The V gene is TRBV4-2, the J gene TRBJ2-2, with 9 bases that match TRBD1. CDR3 length: 15 residues. With 4 bases clipped from V and 5 bases from J, the junction kept 5 bases outside the gene matches. Looked up from germline, CDR1 is LGHNA and CDR2 is YNFKEQ. CDR3 region: CASSPRTGETGELFF. The CDR3, as DNA: TGTGCCAGCAGCCCCCGGACAGGGGAGACCGGGGAGCTGTTTTTT.

The V gene is TRBV25-1, the J gene TRBJ1-2, with TRBD1 as a possible D gene (5 bases). The CDR3 runs 15 residues. V dropped 3 bases and J dropped 4 bases, with 15 bases sitting between them. Germline CDR1 reads MGHDK; CDR2 reads SYGVNS. DNA of the CDR3: TGTGCCAGCAGTGACTCACCGGGACGGAGCTATGGCTACACCTTC. Amino acid sequence: CASSDSPGRSYGYTF.

The J gene is TRBJ1-3, the V gene TRBV5-1, with D perhaps matching TRBD1 (6 bases). The germline gives CDR1 SGHRS, CDR2 YFSETQ. Between the trimmed V and J ends, which lost 4 bases and 3 bases, there was a span of 17 bases. The CDR3 has 16 amino acids. CDR3 sequence (DNA): TGCGCCAGCAGCCTAGACACAGGGTACGGTGGAAACACCATATATTTT. It specifies CASSLDTGYGGNTIYF.

This clone has only a few counts. CDR3 sequence (DNA): TGCGCCAGCAGCTTTAGGGCAGGGCTCGACTATGGCTACACCTTC. Translating it yields CASSFRAGLDYGYTF. This chain connects TRBV5-1 to TRBJ1-2, with a weak D call TRBD1 (5 bases). The germline V gene encodes CDR1 SGHRS and CDR2 YFSETQ. This CDR3 spans 15 amino acids. Trimming cost V 2 bases and J 3 bases, with 14 bases left between them.

The chain recombines TRBV11-2 with TRBJ1-3, with no clear D. Trimming pared 5 bases from V and 1 base from J, leaving 12 bases between. CDR3 size: 15 residues. Germline CDR1 SGHAT, CDR2 FQNNGV. The CDR3 sequence is CASSTLPFSGNTIYF. CDR3 sequence (DNA): TGTGCCAGCAGCACGCTTCCTTTTTCTGGAAACACCATATATTTT.

As to this clone: The identical CDR3 is also encoded by other nucleotide sequences in the sample. The rearrangement uses TRBV2 and TRBJ1-1, with 10 bases aligning to TRBD1. The V gene end was trimmed by 6 bases and the J gene end by 4 bases; junction bases not matched to a gene: 2. Looked up from germline, CDR1 is SNHLY and CDR2 is FYNNEI. This CDR3 contains 13 residues. The CDR3: CASSRTGGTEAFF. CDR3 coding DNA: TGTGCCAGCAGCCGGACAGGGGGCACTGAAGCTTTCTTT.

This clone showed up just once. This chain joins TRBV28 and TRBJ1-2, with 9 bases lining up with TRBD1. This CDR3 is built from 13 residues. CDR1 is MDHEN, CDR2 SYDVKM, per germline. V was clipped by 7 bases and J by 3 bases; unmatched bases: 3. Here the CDR3 DNA reads TGTGCCAGCATGGACAGGGGCGACTATGGCTACACCTTC. Its protein product is CASMDRGDYGYTF.

The rearrangement joins TRBV6-2 or TRBV6-3 to TRBJ1-2, with 8 bases fitting TRBD1. This CDR3 spans 15 amino acids. In germline, CDR1 is MNHEY, CDR2 SVGEGT. Trimming at V came to 7 bases and at J to 6 bases, leaving 13 bases not matched to a gene. CDR3 in amino acids: CASTPDETGVDGYTF. The DNA of the CDR3 is TGTGCCAGCACCCCGGACGAGACAGGGGTTGATGGCTACACCTTC.

V is TRBV5-6 and J is TRBJ2-7; no clear D. CDR1 is SGHDT, CDR2 YYEEEE, per germline. V lost 0 bases and J 2 bases, leaving 9 bases between the germline ends. CDR3 length: 14 amino acids. The CDR3, as DNA: TGTGCCAGCAGCTTGGAGCCCACCACCTACGAGCAGTACTTC. This codes for CASSLEPTTYEQYF.

The chain carries TRBV29-1 and TRBJ2-7; D remains unclear. V was shortened by 5 bases and J by 2 bases, with 10 bases between the two germline ends. CDR3 length: 12 amino acids. From germline, CDR1 is SQVTM and CDR2 ANQGSEA. CDR3 residues: CSVSYSAYEQYF. The CDR3 nucleotides are TGCAGCGTTTCGTACTCAGCCTACGAGCAGTACTTC.

The CDR3 here is CASSLGESEAFF. CDR3 DNA sequence: TGTGCCAGCAGCTTAGGAGAGTCTGAAGCTTTCTTT. The chain has TRBV7-2 and TRBJ1-1; the D is unclear. The CDR3 consists of 12 residues. CDR1 is SGHTA, CDR2 FQGNSA, per germline. The ends were cut back, 1 base at V and 6 bases at J, with 6 bases in the middle.